These 30 T cell receptor beta chains were sequenced from one sample in a study of T cell changes during pregnancy in multiple sclerosis. TCRdb's table, derived via immunoSEQ multiplex PCR, lists solely in-frame clones and lacks some. The sample shows 85,000 to 90,000 clones, approximately 95% of them seen only once. The source material was peripheral blood, sampled after pregnancy. The source is a female donor in good health, enrolled as a control in a pregnancy study.

The rearrangement links TRBV6-1 to TRBJ2-7, with D perhaps matching TRBD1 (6 bases). Per germline, CDR1 MNHNS and CDR2 SASEGT. Trimming stripped 6 bases from V and 0 bases from J, with 15 bases between. The CDR3 spans 15 residues. In DNA form, the CDR3 reads TGTGCCAGCAGCATACAGGGTGTCCCCTCCTACGAGCAGTACTTC. Protein sequence: CASSIQGVPSYEQYF.

The chain combines TRBV5-6 with TRBJ1-2; TRBD1 might be the D (6 bases). CDR3 length equals 14 residues. CDR1 is SGHDT and CDR2 is YYEEEE in the germline V gene. V shed 6 bases and J shed 3 bases, with 15 bases lying between them. The CDR3 DNA reads TGTGCCAGCACCCAACAGGGAGAGGACTATGGCTACACCTTC. Translated, it gives CASTQQGEDYGYTF.

This chain links TRBV5-1 with TRBJ2-3; 12 bases are shared with TRBD2. V lost 7 bases, J lost 4 bases, and 16 bases stayed unmatched. CDR1 and CDR2 from the germline V gene are SGHRS and YFSETQ. The CDR3 length is 18 residues. CDR3 loop: CASQTYSTSGSNADTQYF. For the CDR3, the DNA is TGCGCCAGCCAAACCTATTCGACTAGCGGGAGTAATGCAGATACGCAGTATTTT.

CDR3 region: CSVEHQDNEQFF. DNA of the CDR3: TGCAGCGTTGAACACCAGGACAATGAGCAGTTCTTC. The chain combines TRBV29-1 with TRBJ2-1; D uncertain. CDR1 and CDR2 (germline): SQVTM, ANQGSEA. CDR3 length: 12 residues. Trimming left V 2 bases short and J 5 bases short, with 7 bases between.

The rearrangement links TRBV28 to TRBJ1-5; D is uncertain. This CDR3 spans 12 amino acids. Germline CDR1 is MDHEN and CDR2 is SYDVKM. The V end lost 6 bases, the J end lost 0 bases, and 3 bases lay between the germline ends. DNA for the CDR3: TGTGCCAGCAGGAGTAGCAATCAGCCCCAGCATTTT. Translated, it gives CASRSSNQPQHF.

The J gene is TRBJ2-1, the V gene TRBV5-4; TRBD2 matches 8 bases. Losses at the gene ends were 4 bases for V and 6 bases for J; bases not matched to a gene: 12. Per the germline V gene, CDR1 is SGHNT and CDR2 is YYREEE (reference sequence). The CDR3 is 16 residues long. The CDR3 spells CASSPPYGGGSNEQFF. CDR3 in DNA: TGTGCCAGCAGCCCCCCCTACGGGGGGGGTTCCAATGAGCAGTTCTTC.

CDR3 coding DNA: TGCGCCAGCAGCCAAGTCCCAGGGGGTATCAGCAATCAGCCCCAGCATTTT. Protein sequence: CASSQVPGGISNQPQHF. The V gene is TRBV4-1, the J gene TRBJ1-5; TRBD1 matches 7 bases. The CDR3 contains 17 residues. V lost 1 base, J lost 1 base, and 7 bases stayed unmatched. The germline CDR1 and CDR2 sequences are MGHRA and YSYEKL.

The chain carries TRBV18 and TRBJ1-4; D is undetermined. The CDR3 is 16 amino acids. V was cut by 0 bases and J by 10 bases, with 18 bases left in between. Germline V gene lookup returns CDR1 KGHSH and CDR2 LQKENI. The CDR3 is CASSPPGQPKIGKLFF. CDR3 bases: TGTGCCAGCTCACCACCGGGCCAGCCGAAGATTGGAAAACTGTTTTTT. Variable domain in full (rest from reference TRBV18 and TRBJ1-4): NAGVMQNPRHLVRRRGQEARLRCSPMKGHSHVYWYRQLPEEGLKFMVYLQKENIIDESGMPKERFSAEFPKEGPSILRIQQVVRGDSAAYFCASSPPGQPKIGKLFFGSGTQLSVL.

The chain links TRBV9 to TRBJ2-2; D gene ambiguous. Germline V gives CDR1 SGDLS, CDR2 YYNGEE. The germline V and J ends were trimmed by 3 bases and 2 bases, with 5 bases remaining between them. The CDR3 has 13 amino acids. CDR3 coding DNA: TGTGCCAGCAGCGGCGTAAACACCGGGGAGCTGTTTTTT. It is translated as CASSGVNTGELFF.

This chain connects TRBV28 to TRBJ2-2; tentative D call: TRBD1 (7 bases). This CDR3 is 16 amino acids long. With 4 bases removed from V and 0 bases from J, the gap between germline ends came to 12 bases. Germline-derived CDR1 and CDR2 are MDHEN and SYDVKM. CDR3 bases: TGTGCCAGCAGTTCCGACAGGGAGGCGAACACCGGGGAGCTGTTTTTT. Its protein product is CASSSDREANTGELFF.

The chain recombines TRBV28 with TRBJ1-5; 7 positions match TRBD1. The CDR3 is made up of 17 amino acids. Germline CDR1 is MDHEN and CDR2 is SYDVKM. Trimming removed 7 bases from V and 0 bases from J; junction bases left unmatched: 12. The CDR3 bases are TGTGCCAGCACCTTGGGGACAGAGTACTATAGCAATCAGCCCCAGCATTTT. Residues: CASTLGTEYYSNQPQHF.

The rearrangement links TRBV4-1 to TRBJ2-1, with TRBD2 matching over 15 bases. CDR3 length: 20 amino acids. V gave up 0 bases and J gave up 7 bases; unmatched junction bases: 13. Germline V gene data show CDR1 as MGHRA and CDR2 as YSYEKL. This CDR3 is CASSQEFPFGLAGGRNEQFF. For the CDR3, the DNA is TGCGCCAGCAGCCAAGAATTTCCGTTTGGACTAGCGGGAGGGCGGAATGAGCAGTTCTTC.

The table lists this clone with a count of one. J is TRBJ2-7 and V is TRBV5-1; a weak D match, TRBD1 (6 bases). From germline, CDR1 is SGHRS and CDR2 YFSETQ. V was shortened by 0 bases and J by 5 bases, with 12 bases between the two germline ends. CDR3 length equals 14 residues. Here the CDR3 DNA reads TGCGCCAGCAGCTTGGCACAGGGCAGTAACGAGCAGTACTTC. It specifies CASSLAQGSNEQYF.

V and J are TRBV28 and TRBJ2-1; 9 bases match TRBD2. CDR1 is MDHEN, CDR2 SYDVKM, per germline. The CDR3 loop spans 17 amino acids. J lost 7 bases, V lost 5 bases, and 15 bases had no gene match. This CDR3 is CASSPSAAGGLENEQFF. For the CDR3, the DNA is TGTGCCAGCAGTCCATCCGCGGCGGGAGGGTTAGAAAATGAGCAGTTCTTC.

The chain carries TRBV4-1 and TRBJ1-4; possible D gene TRBD1, 6 bases. Germline CDR1 is MGHRA and CDR2 is YSYEKL. The CDR3 contains 14 residues. The V end was cut by 4 bases, the J end by 4 bases, with 10 bases between. CDR3 loop: CASSRRTVNEKLFF. CDR3 nucleotides: TGCGCCAGCAGCCGACGGACAGTTAATGAAAAACTGTTTTTT.

V usage is TRBV21-1 and J usage is TRBJ2-7; the D call of TRBD1 is as the table states it, not checked on the DNA. TRBV21-1 is a pseudogene segment. The CDR3 runs 15 residues. CDR3 bases: TGTGCCAGCAGCAAAGTTCGGACAGGGGGCTACGAGCAGTACTTC. It is translated as CASSKVRTGGYEQYF.

This clone was detected only once. V gene TRBV6-5 combines with J gene TRBJ2-7; tentatively, D is TRBD2 (6 bases). CDR1 MNHEY and CDR2 SVGAGI come from the germline V gene. This CDR3 has 15 amino acids. V lost 2 bases, J lost 3 bases, and 14 bases lay in between. The CDR3 region is CASSYIRLGGYEQYF. The CDR3 nucleotides are TGTGCCAGCAGTTACATTAGACTGGGGGGCTACGAGCAGTACTTC.

The genes are TRBV7-8 and TRBJ2-5; the D gene is possibly TRBD2 (5 bases). Trimming pared 5 bases from V and 4 bases from J, leaving 20 bases between. CDR1 SGHVS and CDR2 FQNEAQ come from the germline V gene. The CDR3 is made up of 16 amino acids. The CDR3 spells CASSPAAGWSTETQYF. The CDR3 nucleotides read TGTGCCAGCAGCCCAGCGGCAGGCTGGTCCACAGAGACCCAGTACTTC.

V gene TRBV7-9 combines with J gene TRBJ2-1; tentative D call: TRBD2 (6 bases). The CDR3 consists of 17 residues. CDR1 SEHNR and CDR2 FQNEAQ come from the germline V gene (reference sequence). Trimming cost V 6 bases and J 0 bases, with 18 bases left between them. Here the CDR3 DNA reads TGTGCCAGCAGTTCGCTAGCGTTAAGGAGCTCCTACAATGAGCAGTTCTTC. Translated, it gives CASSSLALRSSYNEQFF.

The chain uses TRBV6-5 and TRBJ2-5; D is unresolved. Germline-derived CDR1 and CDR2 are MNHEY and SVGAGI. The CDR3 consists of 13 residues. The V and J ends lost 6 bases and 2 bases respectively, with 10 bases between them. The CDR3: CASRPDFQETQYF. For the CDR3, the DNA is TGTGCCAGCAGGCCTGACTTTCAAGAGACCCAGTACTTC.

The genes are TRBV28 and TRBJ1-3; 8 bases agree with TRBD1. After removal of 6 bases from V and 7 bases from J, the junction contained 8 bases not matched to a gene. Germline assignment: CDR1 MDHEN and CDR2 SYDVKM. This CDR3 comprises 14 residues. CDR3 loop: CASRSTGGRNTIYF. CDR3 in DNA: TGTGCCAGCAGGTCTACAGGGGGTCGGAACACCATATATTTT.

This sequence joins TRBV7-8 and TRBJ1-5, with 7 bases aligning to TRBD1. This CDR3 is built from 17 residues. The V segment lost 5 bases and the J segment 2 bases; nucleotides outside the gene matches: 12. The germline V gene encodes CDR1 SGHVS and CDR2 FQNEAQ. CDR3 bases: TGTGCCAGCAGCCCGACTGTAGGGGGCAAGGGCAATCAGCCCCAGCATTTT. Translating it yields CASSPTVGGKGNQPQHF.

The chain uses TRBV19 and TRBJ2-7; 11 bases line up with TRBD2. Trimming cost V 10 bases and J 6 bases; bases outside gene matches: 11. CDR1 LNHDA and CDR2 SQIVND come from the germline V gene (reference sequence). CDR3 size: 14 residues. In DNA, the CDR3 is TGTGCCACCCTCCAGACTAGCGGGACGGGCGAGCAGTACTTC. Amino acids: CATLQTSGTGEQYF.

CDR3 DNA: TGTGCCTGGATGGGGGCCTATGAGCAGTTCTTC. Translating it yields CAWMGAYEQFF. The V call is TRBV30, the J call TRBJ2-1; D perhaps matches TRBD1 (6 bases). Trimming stripped 4 bases from V and 8 bases from J, with 9 bases between. The CDR3 consists of 11 residues. Germline V gene lookup returns CDR1 GTSNPN and CDR2 SVGIG (reference sequence).

This sequence joins TRBV7-9 and TRBJ2-1, with D possibly TRBD2 on 6 matching bases. Germline lookup yields CDR1 SEHNR and CDR2 FQNEAQ (reference sequence). Deletions cut 1 base from V and 6 bases from J, with 13 bases between. The CDR3 is 15 residues long. The CDR3 DNA reads TGTGCCAGCAGCTTAGATACGGGAGTGGGCAATGAGCAGTTCTTC. This gives the protein CASSLDTGVGNEQFF.

The chain is built from TRBV2 and TRBJ2-7, with TRBD2 as a possible D gene (6 bases). Germline V lookup: CDR1 SNHLY, CDR2 FYNNEI. Trimming took off 5 bases at V and 3 bases at J, with 17 bases between the two ends. The CDR3 has 15 amino acids. The CDR3 DNA is TGTGCCAGCAGTCAGGGTTCGGGAGAGCGCTACGAGCAGTACTTC. It specifies CASSQGSGERYEQYF.

The chain combines TRBV5-6 with TRBJ2-3, with 10 bases that match TRBD2. The junction had 0 bases not matched to a gene; V was cut back by 0 bases and J by 5 bases. The CDR3 loop spans 14 amino acids. Germline V gene sequence: CDR1 SGHDT, CDR2 YYEEEE. The CDR3 coding sequence is TGTGCCAGCAGCTTGGGACTAGCGGGAGATACGCAGTATTTT. Protein product: CASSLGLAGDTQYF.

J is TRBJ2-7 and V is TRBV28, with 10 positions matching TRBD1. CDR3 size: 15 residues. V lost 5 bases to trimming and J lost 3 bases; unmatched junction nucleotides: 7. The germline V gene has CDR1 MDHEN and CDR2 SYDVKM. The CDR3 here is CASSPWTGGFYEQYF. CDR3 sequence (DNA): TGTGCCAGCAGTCCATGGACAGGGGGTTTCTACGAGCAGTACTTC.

The chain couples TRBV5-1 to TRBJ1-2; D remains unclear. The CDR3 totals 17 residues. Trimming took off 2 bases at V and 3 bases at J, with 20 bases between the two ends. Germline loops: CDR1 SGHRS, CDR2 YFSETQ. DNA for the CDR3: TGCGCCAGCAGCTTCTTATATGGTCCGCGGGAGGACTATGGCTACACCTTC. It translates to CASSFLYGPREDYGYTF.

The chain combines TRBV5-5 with TRBJ2-7; 7 bases are shared with TRBD1. V shed 5 bases, J shed 3 bases, and the junction held 11 bases outside the gene matches. There are 15 residues in the CDR3. Germline loops: CDR1 SGHKS, CDR2 YYEKEE (reference sequence). CDR3 DNA sequence: TGTGCCAGCAGTTACACCGGGACAGACTACTACGAGCAGTACTTC. Amino acid sequence: CASSYTGTDYYEQYF.